This TCR beta chain came from a study of early T cells in non-severe SARS-CoV-2 infection. Study overall: The study sequenced bulk RNA from unsorted whole blood, with chains unpaired. Study results and limitations: Private and CD4 specificities were missed by VDJdb matching, which favored anti-spike CD8 responses.

Unique molecular identifier tags were affixed to discrete cDNA molecules. TCRdb redid the calling of the 5' RACE reads with MiXCR, one entry per CDR3 protein. This table has 40,000 to 55,000 distinct CDR3 sequences, around 9.5% appearing once. This clonotype was seen repeatedly, ten times or more. Its matching antigen is unknown. This sequence was found in an adult who was a healthcare worker with PCR-confirmed SARS-CoV-2 infection or an uninfected control (not recorded which). Material: whole blood.

CDR3 amino acids: CASSPGLAGGPYEQYF. The DNA of the CDR3 is TGTGCCAGCAGTCCTGGACTAGCGGGAGGGCCCTACGAGCAGTACTTC. The chain recombines TRBV27 with TRBJ2-7, with TRBD2 matching 15 bases. The CDR3 consists of 16 residues. Germline CDR1 is MNHEY and CDR2 is SMNVEV (reference sequence). With V trimmed by 5 bases and J by 2 bases, 4 bases remained unmatched.